The 14 T cell receptor beta chains listed next were all sequenced from one sample in a study of T-cell memory formation after mild COVID-19. In TCRdb, the 5' RACE reads were re-called with MiXCR into one record per CDR3 protein. The table has hundreds of thousands of distinct CDR3 sequences, roughly an eighth seen once. What was sequenced was PBMCs or a T cell subset sorted from them (not recorded which). These receptors came from a man between 18 and 35 years old who had mild COVID-19 (a few samples of this study predate the infection). Cell type and time point are not known.

This rearrangement joins TRBV3-1 to TRBJ2-3; 7 bases are a match to TRBD2. Germline CDR1 reads LGHDT; CDR2 reads YNNKEL (reference sequence). The CDR3 consists of 16 residues. The trim removed 1 base at V and 2 bases at J, leaving 6 bases unmatched. The CDR3 protein is CASSQGTSAYTDTQYF. The CDR3 bases are TGTGCCAGCAGCCAAGGAACTAGCGCTTACACAGATACGCAGTATTTT.

The sample holds a few counts of this clonotype. A read error may be the cause here, since a much bigger clone is one base away. V is TRBV4-1 and J is TRBJ2-5; weak D call: TRBD1 (6 bases). This CDR3 has 14 residues. Trimming pared 0 bases from V and 5 bases from J, leaving 10 bases between. Germline V gene lookup returns CDR1 MGHRA and CDR2 YSYEKL. CDR3 in amino acids: CASSQDAGVETQYF. The CDR3 DNA reads TGCGCCAGCAGCCAAGACGCAGGGGTGGAGACCCAGTACTTC.

This clonotype occurred a few times. This chain connects TRBV15 to TRBJ1-6; D is unresolved. Deletions cut 1 base from V and 6 bases from J, with 10 bases between. This CDR3 has 15 residues. Germline CDR1 reads LNHNV; CDR2 reads YYDKDF (reference sequence). The CDR3 here is CATSRGGPGNSPLHF. The CDR3 region has the DNA TGTGCCACCAGCAGAGGCGGGCCCGGTAATTCACCCCTCCACTTT.

This rearrangement joins TRBV2 to TRBJ2-3; 7 bases align to TRBD2. V dropped 5 bases and J dropped 1; count of bases not matched to a gene: 15. CDR1 is SNHLY, CDR2 FYNNEI, per germline. The CDR3 length is 18 residues. The DNA of the CDR3 is TGTGCCAGCAGTCTAAGCGGGGAGGCCTTCTGGGGCACAGATACGCAGTATTTT. It yields the protein CASSLSGEAFWGTDTQYF.

This rearrangement joins TRBV23-1 to TRBJ2-7, with D possibly being TRBD1 (5 bases). TRBV23-1 is annotated as an ORF whose role is uncertain. The V end was cut by 6 bases, the J end by 2 bases, with 11 bases between. This CDR3 has 13 amino acids. In DNA, the CDR3 is TGCGCCAGCAGCCCGACAGACCCCTACGAGCAGTACTTC. Protein product: CASSPTDPYEQYF.

This clonotype was recorded a few times. The chain couples TRBV12-3 or TRBV12-4 to TRBJ1-4; D remains unclear. V lost 1 base and J lost 0, with 6 bases in between. The CDR3 length is 15 residues. The CDR3 bases are TGTGCCAGCAGTTTAGGGAAAGCAACTAATGAAAAACTGTTTTTT. Its protein is CASSLGKATNEKLFF.

This clonotype was counted many times. V is TRBV6-4 and J is TRBJ2-5, with TRBD1 matching 12 bases. Unmatched junction bases numbered 3, after V lost 3 bases and J lost 4 bases. The length of the CDR3 is 15 residues. Germline CDR1 MRHNA, CDR2 SNTAGT. In DNA, the CDR3 is TGTGCCAGCAGTGATGGGACAGGGGGCCGAGAGACCCAGTACTTC. Protein: CASSDGTGGRETQYF.

There are a few counts of this clonotype. This rearrangement joins TRBV7-9 to TRBJ2-3; 8 positions match TRBD2. There are 15 residues in the CDR3. The germline V gene has CDR1 SEHNR and CDR2 FQNEAQ (reference sequence). Trimming cost V 5 bases and J 2 bases; bases outside gene matches: 6. DNA of the CDR3: TGTGCCAGCAGCCGAACTAGCGGTCACACAGATACGCAGTATTTT. This sequence encodes CASSRTSGHTDTQYF.

This clonotype has just a few counts. The chain combines TRBV4-2 with TRBJ2-5; TRBD2 matches 12 bases. Germline CDR1 reads LGHNA; CDR2 reads YNFKEQ. With 0 bases clipped from V and 5 bases from J, the junction kept 7 bases outside the gene matches. There are 17 residues in the CDR3. The CDR3 loop reads CASSQEASGGALETQYF. CDR3 in DNA: TGTGCCAGCAGCCAAGAGGCTAGCGGGGGGGCTTTGGAGACCCAGTACTTC.

The chain is built from TRBV6-6 and TRBJ1-2; D unclear. The CDR3 sequence is 10 residues long. V was cut by 7 bases and J by 8 bases, with 8 bases left in between. The V gene's germline CDR1 is MNHNY and CDR2 SVGAGI (reference sequence). The CDR3 DNA is TGTGCCAGCAAGCTGTTAGGCTACACCTTC. Protein: CASKLLGYTF.

The table lists this clonotype with a few counts. The rearrangement links TRBV7-2 to TRBJ1-3; perhaps TRBD1 as D (5 bases). This CDR3 is built from 15 residues. Trimming cost V 0 bases and J 2 bases, with 8 bases left between them. Germline V gene data show CDR1 as SGHTA and CDR2 as FQGNSA. The CDR3 sequence is CASSLAGGTGNTIYF. DNA of the CDR3: TGTGCCAGCAGCTTAGCTGGGGGTACTGGAAACACCATATATTTT.

J is TRBJ1-1 and V is TRBV29-1; D is ambiguous. V dropped 3 bases and J dropped 6 bases, with 8 bases sitting between them. The germline V gene has CDR1 SQVTM and CDR2 ANQGSEA. The CDR3 length is 11 residues. The CDR3 here is CSVDRGAEAFF. The DNA for the CDR3 is TGCAGCGTTGATCGCGGAGCTGAAGCTTTCTTT.

The sample holds a few counts of this clonotype. This CDR3 is CASSPLDSSYEQYV. The CDR3 DNA reads as TGTGCCAGCAGTCCTCTGGACAGCTCCTACGAGCAGTACGTC. The J gene is TRBJ2-7, the V gene TRBV28, with a tentative D call TRBD1 (6 bases). From germline, CDR1 is MDHEN and CDR2 SYDVKM. The CDR3 covers 14 residues. The V end lost 5 bases, the J end lost 0 bases, and 11 bases lay between the germline ends.

The J gene is TRBJ1-2, the V gene TRBV6-2 or TRBV6-3; 7 nucleotides line up with TRBD1. CDR1 and CDR2 (germline): MNHEY, SVGEGT. CDR3 length: 14 residues. Trimming took 7 bases from V and 0 from J; bases not matched to a gene: 5. CDR3 residues: CASNPGQSNYGYTF. CDR3 bases: TGTGCCAGCAATCCGGGACAGTCTAACTATGGCTACACCTTC.